Listed below are T cell receptor beta chains from one sample, sequenced in a study of identical twins. TCRdb fed the 5' RACE reads into MiXCR, producing one record per CDR3 protein. The sample includes approximately 600,000 distinct CDR3 sequences, approximately 9.6% of them seen just once. The data also belong to a second study, concerning yellow fever vaccine responses in identical twins.

The sequencing sample was made of PBMCs. Receptors originate from a young woman in good health. The CDR3 runs from the conserved cysteine through the conserved F or W. Each record gives: clone size, D gene, J gene, V gene, CDR3 length, CDR3 DNA, CDR3 protein. The D gene is left open where the match is weak. Clone size is given for some rows only: seen once, a few or many times, or a class if the clone is expanded.

>-|TRBD2|TRBJ2-1|TRBV7-3|18
TGTGCCAGCGAAGAGCGGGGGTCCCAAGGCGTCTCCTACAATGAGCAGTTCTTC
CASEERGSQGVSYNEQFF
>few|-|TRBJ2-2|TRBV3-1|14
TGTGCCAGCAGCCAAGTGGTCGGTGACGGGGAGCTGTTTTTT
CASSQVVGDGELFF
>-|TRBD2|TRBJ2-1|TRBV9|15
TGTGCCAGCAGCGTAGTCCGGACTAGTTTCGATGAGCAGTTCTTC
CASSVVRTSFDEQFF
>-|-|TRBJ2-3|TRBV5-1|17
TGCGCCAGCAGCTCCCGCGGACGGGACTCTCTCACAGATACGCAGTATTTT
CASSSRGRDSLTDTQYF
>few|TRBD2|TRBJ2-7|TRBV29-1|12
TGCAGCGCCTTAGCGGGGGGCCGGGAGCAGTACTTC
CSALAGGREQYF
>few|TRBD2|TRBJ2-4|TRBV9|16
TGTGCCAGCAGCGTAGAATTGCGGGGGGAGGGAAACATTCAGTACTTC
CASSVELRGEGNIQYF
>few|TRBD1|TRBJ2-7|TRBV7-2|14
TGTGCCAGCAGAATAACAGGGGGCGGAAACGAGCAGTACTTC
CASRITGGGNEQYF
>-|-|TRBJ1-2|TRBV12-3/TRBV12-4|13
TGTGCCAGCATGGACCGGGGTGGCTATGGCTACACCTTC
CASMDRGGYGYTF
>many|-|TRBJ2-1|TRBV12-3/TRBV12-4|15
TGTGCCAGCAGTTTATGGGGACCACACCACAATGAGCAGTTCTTC
CASSLWGPHHNEQFF
>-|TRBD2|TRBJ2-3|TRBV5-5|15
TGTGTCAGCAGTTTCATAGCGGGGGGCGCAGATACGCAGTATTTT
CVSSFIAGGADTQYF
>few|TRBD1|TRBJ2-7|TRBV27|13
TGTGCCAGCACCGGACAGGGGAACTACGAGCAGTACTTC
CASTGQGNYEQYF
>many|TRBD1|TRBJ2-5|TRBV12-3/TRBV12-4|12
TGTGCCAGCAGGGACAGGGCTCTGACCCAGTACTTC
CASRDRALTQYF
>-|-|TRBJ2-6|TRBV7-6|15
TGTGCCAGCAGCTCCCCGATGGGAGACGCCAACGTCCTGACTTTC
CASSSPMGDANVLTF
>-|-|TRBJ2-7|TRBV20-1|11
TGCAGTGCTAGAGATCTCGACGAGCAGTACTTC
CSARDLDEQYF
>-|-|TRBJ2-3|TRBV20-1|16
TGCAGTGCTAGAGATTTCGGGGCTAAGGGCACAGATACGCAGTATTTT
CSARDFGAKGTDTQYF
>few|TRBD2|TRBJ2-2|TRBV20-1|14
TGCAGTGCTAGAGTTAGCGGGGGGACCGGGGAGCTGTTTTTT
CSARVSGGTGELFF
>many|-|TRBJ1-5|TRBV12-3/TRBV12-4|14
TGTGCCAGCAGCCAAGACCAGGTATATGGGCCCCAGCATTTT
CASSQDQVYGPQHF
>-|-|TRBJ1-4|TRBV7-2|16
TGTGCCAGCAGCGAACGGCCGGGACGGACTAATGAAAAACTGTTTTTT
CASSERPGRTNEKLFF